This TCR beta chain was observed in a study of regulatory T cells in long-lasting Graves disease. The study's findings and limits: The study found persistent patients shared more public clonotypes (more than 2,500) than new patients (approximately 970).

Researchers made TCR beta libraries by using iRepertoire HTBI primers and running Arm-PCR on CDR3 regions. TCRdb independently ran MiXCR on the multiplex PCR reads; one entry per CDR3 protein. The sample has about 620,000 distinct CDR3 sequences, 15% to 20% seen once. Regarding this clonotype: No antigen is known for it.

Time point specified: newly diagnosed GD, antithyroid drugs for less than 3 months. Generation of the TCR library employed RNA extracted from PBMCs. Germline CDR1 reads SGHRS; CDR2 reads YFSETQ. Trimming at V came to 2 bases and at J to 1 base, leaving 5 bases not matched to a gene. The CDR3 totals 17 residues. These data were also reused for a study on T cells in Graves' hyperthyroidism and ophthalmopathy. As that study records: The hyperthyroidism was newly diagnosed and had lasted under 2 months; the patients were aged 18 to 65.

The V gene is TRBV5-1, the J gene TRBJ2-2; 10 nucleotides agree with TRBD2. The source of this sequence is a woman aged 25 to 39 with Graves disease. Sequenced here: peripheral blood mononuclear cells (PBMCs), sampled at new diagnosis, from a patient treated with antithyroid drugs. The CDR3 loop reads CASSFQAGGGNTGELFF. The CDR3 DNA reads TGCGCCAGCAGCTTTCAAGCGGGAGGGGGGAACACCGGGGAGCTGTTTTTT.